This T cell receptor (beta chain) came from a study of long-term antiretroviral therapy in people with HIV. In regard to this clone: Its antigen is unidentified.

Study results and limitations: The repertoire was dominated at all time points by clones expanded before ART.

immunoSEQ v3.0 was run at survey level. Generated by immunoSEQ multiplex PCR, the TCRdb table keeps only in-frame clones and is missing some. The sample yields 33,000 or so clones, 75% to 85% seen once. This TCR was recovered from a man in his late teens or twenties with HIV. Material: unsorted PBMCs, obtained 0.3 years after starting antiretroviral therapy.

The CDR3 DNA is TGTGCCAGCAGCTTGGGTGACAGATCCTACAATGAGCAGTTCTTC. Amino acids: CASSLGDRSYNEQFF. This sequence joins TRBV5-6 and TRBJ2-1; perhaps TRBD1 as D (5 bases). CDR3 length: 15 amino acids. Germline CDR1 SGHDT, CDR2 YYEEEE. V lost 0 bases to trimming and J lost 1 base, with 8 bases between them. The full variable domain, in which reference TRBV5-6 and TRBJ2-1 provide the parts outside the CDR3, is DAGVTQSPTHLIKTRGQQVTLRCSPKSGHDTVSWYQQALGQGPQFIFQYYEEEERQRGNFPDRFSGHQFPNYSSELNVNALLLGDSALYLCASSLGDRSYNEQFFGPGTRLTVL.